This TCR beta chain was recovered during a study of T cell repertoires in aging, cancer and after chemotherapy. Amplification of TCR beta used genomic DNA extracted from peripheral blood. Rearranged V-D-J TRB sequences were amplified with a mixed TRB-A/B primer pool. One entry per CDR3 protein, called by TCRdb with MiXCR from the multiplex PCR reads. The table lists fewer than 7,500 distinct CDR3 sequences, approximately 40% of them singletons. The CDR3 consists of 16 residues. V was trimmed by 1 base and J by 4 bases, leaving 14 bases between them. Germline V gene lookup returns CDR1 MNHNS and CDR2 SASEGT.

The source material was blood. The gene calls are TRBV6-1 and TRBJ2-4, with D perhaps given as TRBD1 or TRBD2 (5 bases each). The clonotype comes from a human donor in good health. The CDR3, as DNA: TGTGCCAGCAGTGAAGTCCGGGACGGGGAAAAAAACATTCAGTACTTC. It specifies CASSEVRDGEKNIQYF.